The clone carrying this T cell receptor beta chain was detected once. This sample stems from a study of T cell changes during pregnancy in multiple sclerosis. TCRdb keeps only in-frame clones here, not all; method: immunoSEQ multiplex PCR. The data show about 36,000 clones, about 88% seen once. The CDR3 covers 13 residues. The V and J ends lost 4 bases and 5 bases, in that order; junction bases with no gene match: 5. The germline gives CDR1 SNHLY, CDR2 FYNNEI. The specimen comprised CD8+ T cells from peripheral blood mononuclear cells, sampled in the third trimester of pregnancy. This sequence joins TRBV2 and TRBJ2-7; 7 bases fit TRBD2. The TCR comes from a female donor with multiple sclerosis, enrolled in a pregnancy study. CDR3 nucleotide sequence: TGTGCCAGCAGTGGCGGGAGTTGGGACGAGCAGTACTTC. Translated, it gives CASSGGSWDEQYF.